Presented here are 24 T cell receptor beta chains from one specimen sequenced in a study of blood T cell repertoires in COVID-19. TCRdb's copy holds only in-frame clones and misses some; the assay was immunoSEQ multiplex PCR. Of about 280,000 clones listed, roughly four fifths were seen once; the top ten hold 4.5% to 6%. Input material: PBMCs or T cells enriched from blood (not recorded which). The receptors shown here come from a middle-aged man who had been exposed to COVID-19.

The rearrangement joins TRBV7-2 to TRBJ2-6; a weak D match, TRBD1 (6 bases). V dropped 5 bases and J dropped 4 bases, with 12 bases sitting between them. Germline assignment: CDR1 SGHTA and CDR2 FQGNSA. The CDR3 covers 15 residues. The chain's CDR3 is CASSVQGSGANVLTF. CDR3 bases: TGTGCCAGCAGCGTACAGGGCTCGGGGGCCAACGTCCTGACTTTC.

This chain uses TRBV18 with TRBJ1-1, with a possible D match to TRBD1 (5 bases). V was shortened by 3 bases and J by 7 bases, with 9 bases between the two germline ends. The length of the CDR3 is 12 residues. Germline V lookup: CDR1 KGHSH, CDR2 LQKENI. The chain's CDR3 is CASSPPQGEAFF. The CDR3 DNA is TGTGCCAGCTCACCCCCTCAGGGTGAAGCTTTCTTT.

This chain connects TRBV11-2 to TRBJ2-1; 8 bases match TRBD2. This CDR3 is built from 18 residues. Germline lookup yields CDR1 SGHAT and CDR2 FQNNGV. V lost 3 bases to trimming and J lost 1 base; unmatched junction nucleotides: 11. CDR3 amino acids: CASSFASWLAGSYNEQFF. For the CDR3, the DNA is TGTGCCAGCAGCTTCGCTTCATGGTTAGCGGGATCCTACAATGAGCAGTTCTTC.

The rearrangement uses TRBV11-2 and TRBJ2-2; TRBD2 is a possible D gene (5 bases). The CDR3 is 14 amino acids. Germline CDR1 and CDR2: SGHAT and FQNNGV. V was pared by 5 bases and J by 7 bases, with 14 bases between. CDR3 nucleotide sequence: TGTGCCAGCAGCCCCTCCCGGGGTCACGGGGAGCTGTTTTTT. Translating it yields CASSPSRGHGELFF. The full variable domain, with the rest looked up from reference TRBV11-2 and TRBJ2-2, is EAGVAQSPRYKIIEKRQSVAFWCNPISGHATLYWYQQILGQGPKLLIQFQNNGVVDDSQLPKDRFSAERLKGVDSTLKIQPAKLEDSAVYLCASSPSRGHGELFFGEGSRLTVL.

This chain links TRBV19 with TRBJ1-1; 7 positions match TRBD1. CDR3 size: 14 residues. Germline V CDR1 and CDR2: LNHDA, SQIVND (reference sequence). Germline trimming cut 10 bases from V and 3 bases from J; bases unmatched to any gene: 11. This CDR3 is CATYDRVVDTEAFF. CDR3 in DNA: TGTGCCACTTACGACAGGGTCGTGGACACTGAAGCTTTCTTT.

This clone was picked up one time. The rearrangement joins TRBV14 to TRBJ1-5; D not certain. CDR1 is SGHDN, CDR2 FVKESK, per germline. V was shortened by 0 bases and J by 3 bases, with 3 bases between the two germline ends. The CDR3 spans 13 residues. CDR3: CASSQDINQPQHF. The CDR3, as DNA: TGTGCCAGCAGCCAAGACATCAATCAGCCCCAGCATTTT.

J is TRBJ1-5 and V is TRBV18, with 7 bases matching TRBD1. Germline V CDR1 and CDR2: KGHSH, LQKENI. The CDR3 extends over 15 amino acids. The V gene end was trimmed by 5 bases and the J gene end by 7 bases; junction bases not matched to a gene: 11. Here the CDR3 reads CASSKRQARGQPQHF. In DNA form, the CDR3 reads TGTGCCAGCTCAAAACGGCAGGCCAGGGGGCAGCCCCAGCATTTT.

The CDR3 loop is CAWSVGQGTNSPLHF. The CDR3 DNA follows: TGTGCCTGGAGTGTAGGGCAGGGGACTAATTCACCCCTCCACTTT. The chain carries TRBV30 and TRBJ1-6; possibly TRBD1 for D (6 bases). The ends were cut back, 0 bases at V and 6 bases at J, with 12 bases in the middle. This CDR3 contains 15 residues. Germline CDR1 reads GTSNPN; CDR2 reads SVGIG (reference sequence).

The chain couples TRBV27 to TRBJ1-2; 8 positions agree with TRBD1. The CDR3 runs 13 residues. Trimming cost V 6 bases and J 11 bases; bases outside gene matches: 11. CDR1 and CDR2 (germline): MNHEY, SMNVEV (reference sequence). The CDR3 DNA follows: TGTGCCAGCAGCTCTCGACAGGGGCTCCATTACACCTTC. It is translated as CASSSRQGLHYTF.

The CDR3 reads CASSVSGTADFTQYF. CDR3 nucleotide sequence: TGCGCCAGCAGCGTATCCGGGACAGCCGACTTTACGCAGTATTTT. The rearrangement links TRBV5-1 to TRBJ2-3; 7 bases match TRBD1. From germline, CDR1 is SGHRS and CDR2 YFSETQ. The J segment lost 8 bases and the V segment lost 4 bases, leaving 13 bases of the junction unmatched. This CDR3 has 15 residues.

This rearrangement joins TRBV10-3 to TRBJ1-3; 8 nucleotides match TRBD1. CDR1 and CDR2 from the germline V gene are ENHRY and SYGVKD. There are 18 residues in the CDR3. V lost 3 bases to trimming and J lost 0 bases; unmatched junction nucleotides: 10. Written as DNA, the CDR3 is TGTGCCATCAGTGACTTCCACAGGGGGGCTAGCTCTGGAAACACCATATATTTT. This codes for CAISDFHRGASSGNTIYF.

The chain is built from TRBV6-5 and TRBJ2-1; D is ambiguous. The V end was cut by 10 bases, the J end by 5 bases, with 12 bases between. Germline CDR1 reads MNHEY; CDR2 reads SVGAGI. This CDR3 region has 12 residues. CDR3 nucleotides: TGTGCCACCATGAGGAATAACAATGAGCAGTTCTTC. Protein: CATMRNNNEQFF.

The J gene is TRBJ2-7, the V gene TRBV5-5, with D possibly being TRBD1 (5 bases). Germline V gene lookup returns CDR1 SGHKS and CDR2 YYEKEE (reference sequence). The ends were cut back, 4 bases at V and 0 bases at J, with 11 bases in the middle. CDR3 length: 14 residues. CDR3 coding DNA: TGTGCCAGCAGCCGGACACAAGACTCCTACGAGCAGTACTTC. This gives the protein CASSRTQDSYEQYF. Using reference TRBV5-5 and TRBJ2-7 for the parts outside the CDR3, the full variable domain is DAGVTQSPTHLIKTRGQQVTLRCSPISGHKSVSWYQQVLGQGPQFIFQYYEKEERGRGNFPDRFSARQFPNYSSELNVNALLLGDSALYLCASSRTQDSYEQYFGPGTRLTVT.

V usage is TRBV5-1 and J usage is TRBJ2-2, with D perhaps TRBD2 (5 bases). V lost 0 bases and J 3 bases, leaving 15 bases between the germline ends. The V gene's germline CDR1 is SGHRS and CDR2 YFSETQ. This CDR3 has 17 residues. The CDR3 nucleotides read TGCGCCAGCAGCTTGGCCACCTTTAGCGTTGACACCGGGGAGCTGTTTTTT. Protein product: CASSLATFSVDTGELFF.

V and J are TRBV7-9 and TRBJ2-4, with D tentatively TRBD2 (6 bases). The CDR3 is 15 residues long. In germline, CDR1 is SEHNR, CDR2 FQNEAQ (reference sequence). V was trimmed by 2 bases and J by 5 bases, leaving 13 bases between them. The CDR3: CASSLRSGGENIQYF. The CDR3 DNA reads TGTGCCAGCAGCTTACGATCTGGCGGGGAAAACATTCAGTACTTC.

This rearrangement joins TRBV7-3 to TRBJ2-7; D is possibly TRBD2 (5 bases). The germline gives CDR1 SGHTA, CDR2 FQGTGA. The CDR3 consists of 15 residues. The V end lost 1 base, the J end lost 6 bases, and 16 bases lay between the germline ends. The CDR3: CASSLKLAGMGEQYF. The CDR3 region has the DNA TGTGCCAGCAGCTTAAAGCTCGCCGGGATGGGCGAGCAGTACTTC.

The chain joins TRBV20-1 to TRBJ1-4; D gene unclear. Germline assignment: CDR1 DFQATT and CDR2 SNEGSKA (reference sequence). V lost 3 bases to trimming and J lost 5 bases, with 4 bases between them. The CDR3 totals 11 residues. CDR3 sequence: CSARQNEKLFF. In DNA form, the CDR3 reads TGCAGTGCTAGGCAGAATGAAAAACTGTTTTTT.

This sequence joins TRBV6-5 and TRBJ1-2, with a possible D match to TRBD1 (5 bases). V lost 5 bases to trimming and J lost 5 bases, with 18 bases between them. Germline-derived CDR1 and CDR2 are MNHEY and SVGAGI. This CDR3 is 15 amino acids long. The CDR3 protein is CASSPRLTGKYGYTF. The CDR3 coding sequence is TGTGCCAGCAGTCCCCGACTCACAGGCAAATATGGCTACACCTTC.

This chain uses TRBV5-1 with TRBJ2-2, with 8 positions matching TRBD1. The J segment lost 2 bases and the V segment lost 0 bases, leaving 6 bases of the junction unmatched. The CDR3 is made up of 17 amino acids. Germline loops: CDR1 SGHRS, CDR2 YFSETQ. In DNA, the CDR3 is TGCGCCAGCAGCTTGGTTTTTGGGACAGGTAACACCGGGGAGCTGTTTTTT. Amino acids: CASSLVFGTGNTGELFF.

This chain joins TRBV10-3 and TRBJ1-1; no clear D. Trimming stripped 6 bases from V and 1 base from J, with 15 bases between. CDR1 is ENHRY and CDR2 is SYGVKD in the germline V gene. The CDR3 has 15 amino acids. The CDR3 nucleotides are TGTGCCATCAGCCCACTAATCGGGGAGAACACTGAAGCTTTCTTT. This translates into CAISPLIGENTEAFF.

The chain joins TRBV11-2 to TRBJ2-7; 8 nucleotides align to TRBD1. V lost 5 bases, J lost 3 bases, and 15 bases stayed unmatched. Germline values: CDR1 SGHAT, CDR2 FQNNGV. The CDR3 extends over 17 amino acids. The CDR3 here is CASSVIDRGRRDYEQYF. Written as DNA, the CDR3 is TGTGCCAGCAGCGTAATCGACAGGGGAAGACGGGACTACGAGCAGTACTTC.

Of note for this clone: A read error may produce the germline difference seen at one junction end. The chain is built from TRBV7-7 and TRBJ2-5, with TRBD2 identical over 8 bases. Germline CDR1 reads SSHAT; CDR2 reads FNYEAQ (reference sequence). The CDR3 has 13 residues. The CDR3: CASSSGSVETQYF. CDR3 nucleotide sequence: TGTGCTAGCAGCAGCGGGAGTGTGGAGACCCAGTACTTC.

CDR3 in amino acids: CASRLHGIAEQFF. CDR3 DNA: TGTGCCAGCAGGCTCCACGGTATCGCTGAGCAGTTCTTC. The chain combines TRBV28 with TRBJ2-1; D remains unclear. In germline, CDR1 is MDHEN, CDR2 SYDVKM. Trimming shortened V by 6 bases and J by 9 bases, and 15 bases separated the two germline ends. There are 13 residues in the CDR3.

The chain has TRBV7-9 and TRBJ1-2; no reliable D call. V lost 0 bases, J lost 6 bases, and 11 bases lay in between. The CDR3 consists of 14 residues. The germline V gene has CDR1 SEHNR and CDR2 FQNEAQ (reference sequence). For the CDR3, the DNA is TGTGCCAGCAGCTTAGCGCCCGGGGTTAATGGCTACACCTTC. Protein product: CASSLAPGVNGYTF.